Described below is a single TCR beta chain sequence and its context. The junction had 2 bases not matched to a gene; V was cut back by 1 base and J by 4 bases. The CDR3 covers 14 residues. From germline, CDR1 is SGHTA and CDR2 FQGNSA. The sample is drawn from a study of blood T cell repertoires in COVID-19. Study summary: Samples came from the United States, Italy and Spain, spanning acute and convalescent COVID-19. PBMCs, B-cell-depleted T cells, or T cells provided the cDNA or gDNA that made up the material.

Data came from immunoSEQ multiplex PCR; TCRdb stores just in-frame clones and leaves some out. The table includes over 75,000 clones, just over 85% detected once. Seattle enrolled patients during active infection and tracked them longitudinally. The sample was peripheral blood. This chain links TRBV7-2 with TRBJ2-7; 9 bases line up with TRBD1. The clonotype was recovered from a man aged 50-60 years with COVID-19, enrolled during active disease. CDR3 amino acids: CASSLEQGAYEQYF. The CDR3 bases are TGTGCCAGCAGCTTAGAACAGGGGGCTTACGAGCAGTACTTC.